The entry below describes one T cell receptor (beta chain). Produced via immunoSEQ multiplex PCR; TCRdb's table is partial and in-frame only. The sample consists of approximately 270,000 clones, approximately 85% of them appearing once. The germline gives CDR1 DFQATT, CDR2 SNEGSKA (reference sequence). The CDR3 loop spans 18 amino acids. Losses at the gene ends were 3 bases for V and 0 bases for J; bases not matched to a gene: 9. The data stem from a study of blood T cell repertoires in COVID-19. The TCR was taken from a woman in her forties or fifties who had recovered from COVID-19. Material for sequencing was PBMCs or T cells enriched from blood (not recorded which). This rearrangement joins TRBV20-1 to TRBJ2-1, with TRBD2 matching over 12 bases. CDR3: CSASGPSGRDHSYNEQFF. The CDR3 DNA is TGCAGTGCTAGTGGGCCTAGCGGGAGGGACCACTCCTACAATGAGCAGTTCTTC.